The clone carrying this T cell receptor beta chain is called medium-sized based on its frequency. CDR1 and CDR2 from the germline V gene are MNHEY and SVGEGT. The CDR3 sequence is 15 residues long. Bulk and single-cell libraries used iRepertoire multiplex PCR with TCR subtype-specific primers. TCRdb reanalyzed the multiplex PCR reads, giving one entry per CDR3 protein sequence and no DNA. This table holds about 8,300 distinct CDR3 sequences. Carbamazepine had induced Stevens-Johnson syndrome or toxic epidermal necrolysis in the sequenced donors. These data belong to a study of T cells in severe cutaneous drug reactions. About the study: Collected from acute- or recovery-stage patients: blister fluids/cells and PBMC.

This chain links TRBV6-2 or TRBV6-3 with TRBJ2-1; TCRdb designates TRBD1, a call that cannot be tested without DNA. This TCR was sampled from a human donor with a severe cutaneous adverse drug reaction. Material for sequencing was cells from a skin blister. The chain's CDR3 is CASSYATGGYNEQFF.